These 6 T cell receptor beta chains originate from one sample sequenced in a study of T cells after somatic rescue of genetic block. The protocol was immunoSEQ multiplex PCR, while the TCRdb copy is restricted to in-frame clones and leaves out a portion. The sample shows about 88,000 clones, 70% to 90% of them seen only once. The sample comprised peripheral blood mononuclear cells (PBMCs). These receptors originate from a woman aged 18-29 years.

This clone was detected only once. This sample includes further DNA sequences coding for the same CDR3. This chain connects TRBV6-6 to TRBJ2-7, with 9 bases identical to TRBD1. This CDR3 is built from 14 residues. Germline values: CDR1 MNHNY, CDR2 SVGAGI (reference sequence). Losses at the gene ends were 0 bases for V and 3 bases for J; bases not matched to a gene: 0. This CDR3 reads CASSYSTGGYEQYF. The CDR3 nucleotides are TGTGCCAGCAGTTACTCGACAGGGGGCTACGAGCAGTACTTC.

J is TRBJ2-5 and V is TRBV6-5, with TRBD2 identical over 7 bases. CDR1 MNHEY and CDR2 SVGAGI come from the germline V gene. J lost 4 bases, V lost 2 bases, and 1 base had no gene match. The CDR3 contains 13 residues. The CDR3 DNA reads TGTGCCAGCAGTTACGGCGGGAGAGAGACCCAGTACTTC. Translating it yields CASSYGGRETQYF.

This clone was seen a handful of times. The chain is built from TRBV15 and TRBJ1-2, with 8 bases fitting TRBD1. The V and J ends lost 0 bases and 2 bases, in that order; junction bases with no gene match: 5. Germline-derived CDR1 and CDR2 are LNHNV and YYDKDF (reference sequence). This CDR3 is 16 amino acids long. CDR3 nucleotide sequence: TGTGCCACCAGCAGAGATGACACAGGGGGGAACTATGGCTACACCTTC. Its translation: CATSRDDTGGNYGYTF.

The chain employs TRBV15 and TRBJ2-7, with D maybe TRBD2 (6 bases). The ends were cut back, 0 bases at V and 4 bases at J, with 7 bases in the middle. The CDR3 is made up of 13 amino acids. Per germline, CDR1 LNHNV and CDR2 YYDKDF (reference sequence). This CDR3 is CATSRDRGYEQYF. The CDR3 region has the DNA TGTGCCACCAGCAGAGATCGGGGGTACGAGCAGTACTTC.

The chain combines TRBV27 with TRBJ1-2; D ambiguous. The CDR3 consists of 13 residues. The V end was cut by 8 bases, the J end by 0 bases, with 10 bases between. CDR1 is MNHEY, CDR2 SMNVEV, per germline (reference sequence). DNA of the CDR3: TGTGCCAGCTCCACACGACCTAACTATGGCTACACCTTC. As protein: CASSTRPNYGYTF.

This chain uses TRBV11-3 with TRBJ1-4; D gene ambiguous. V dropped 4 bases and J dropped 8 bases, with 8 bases sitting between them. The germline V gene encodes CDR1 SGHNT and CDR2 YENEEA. The length of the CDR3 is 12 residues. CDR3 loop: CASSSSQEKLFF. For the CDR3, the DNA is TGTGCCAGCAGCTCCAGTCAGGAAAAACTGTTTTTT.